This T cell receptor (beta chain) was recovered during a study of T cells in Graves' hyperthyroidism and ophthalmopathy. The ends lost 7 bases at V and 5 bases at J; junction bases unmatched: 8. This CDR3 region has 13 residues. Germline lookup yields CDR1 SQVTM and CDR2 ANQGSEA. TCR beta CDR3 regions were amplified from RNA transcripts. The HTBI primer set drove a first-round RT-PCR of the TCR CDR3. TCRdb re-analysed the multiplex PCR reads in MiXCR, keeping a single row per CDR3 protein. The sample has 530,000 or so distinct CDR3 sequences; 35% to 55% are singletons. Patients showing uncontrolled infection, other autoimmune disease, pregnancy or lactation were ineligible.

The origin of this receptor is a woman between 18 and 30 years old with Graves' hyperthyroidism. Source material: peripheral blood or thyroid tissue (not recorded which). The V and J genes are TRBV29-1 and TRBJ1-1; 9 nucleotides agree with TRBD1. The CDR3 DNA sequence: TGCAGCGGAAAGGACAGGGGTTGGACTGAAGCTTTCTTT. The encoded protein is CSGKDRGWTEAFF.